Below, one T cell receptor (beta chain) is given with its context. Antigen: not known. This record belongs to a study of shared clonotypes between healthy human individuals. Study background: A few men and a couple of women, aged 18 to 49, were donors.

Findings and limits, study-wide: Only blood was sampled; tissue repertoires likely differ.

Per the study methods: Filtering was not the same, since immunoSEQ gave junction-only sequences without quality scores. Sequencing used immunoSEQ multiplex PCR; TCRdb keeps in-frame clones, though not all of them. Clonal size and the V and J genes are those of that table, whereas D and trimming came from the DNA. The table lists 1,400,000 or so clones, approximately 98.5% of them singletons. The CDR3 is made up of 14 amino acids. Germline CDR1 SGHRS, CDR2 YFSETQ. The germline V and J ends were trimmed by 4 bases and 2 bases, with 10 bases remaining between them. The chain is built from TRBV5-1 and TRBJ2-1, with unresolved D. The TCR sequence derives from a man aged 25-45 years in good health. Sequenced sample: naive CD4+ T cells sorted from blood. Subset given: CD45RA+ positively selected. CDR3 bases: TGCGCCAGCAGCCGAGAACCCCCCTACAATGAGCAGTTCTTC. This gives the protein CASSREPPYNEQFF. Full variable domain (outside the CDR3, taken from reference TRBV5-1 and TRBJ2-1): KAGVTQTPRYLIKTRGQQVTLSCSPISGHRSVSWYQQTPGQGLQFLFEYFSETQRNKGNFPGRFSGRQFSNSRSEMNVSTLELGDSALYLCASSREPPYNEQFFGPGTRLTVL.